This TCR beta chain was identified in a study of T cell repertoires in aging, cancer and after chemotherapy. Study observations and caveats: Healthy donors lost TCR diversity with age mainly through richness, cancer patients through richness and evenness. Compared with age-matched healthy donors, untreated hematological or solid cancer patients showed higher blood TCR clonality. Immunological memory after chemotherapy cannot be judged from the repertoire data.

There are 13 residues in the CDR3. Trimming took off 3 bases at V and 4 bases at J, with 9 bases between the two ends. Germline CDR1 reads SGHTA; CDR2 reads FQGNSA. Rearranged V-D-J TRB sequences were amplified with a mixed TRB-A/B primer pool. TCRdb reprocessed the multiplex PCR reads with MiXCR, giving one entry per CDR3 protein. The data contain about 13,000 distinct CDR3 sequences, under 40% of them singletons. Regarding this clonotype: Its antigen is unknown.

The template was genomic DNA from peripheral blood, not RNA. The origin of this receptor is a human donor in good health. The donor label of this sample is uncertain. The V call is TRBV7-2, the J call TRBJ1-2, with D perhaps TRBD1 (5 bases). Specimen: blood. As DNA, the CDR3 is TGTGCCAGCAGCTTTGGACATGTCTATGGCTACACCTTC. It encodes CASSFGHVYGYTF.